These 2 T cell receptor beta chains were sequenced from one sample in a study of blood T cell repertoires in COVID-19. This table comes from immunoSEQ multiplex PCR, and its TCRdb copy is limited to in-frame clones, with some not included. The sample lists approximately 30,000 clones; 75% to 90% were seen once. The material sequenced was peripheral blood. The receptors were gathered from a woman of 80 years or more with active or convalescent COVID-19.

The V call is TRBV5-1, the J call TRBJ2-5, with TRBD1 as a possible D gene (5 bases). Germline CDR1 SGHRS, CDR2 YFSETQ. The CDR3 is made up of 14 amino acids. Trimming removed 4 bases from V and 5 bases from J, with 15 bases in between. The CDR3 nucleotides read TGCGCCAGCAGCCGTCAAGGGGTGCTCGAGACCCAGTACTTC. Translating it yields CASSRQGVLETQYF.

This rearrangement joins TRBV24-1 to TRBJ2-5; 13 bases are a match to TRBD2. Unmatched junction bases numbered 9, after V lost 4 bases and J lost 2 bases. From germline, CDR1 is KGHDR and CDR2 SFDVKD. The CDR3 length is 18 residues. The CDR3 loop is CATSDPSGLAGAQETQYF. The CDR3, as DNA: TGTGCCACCAGTGACCCTAGCGGACTAGCGGGGGCACAAGAGACCCAGTACTTC.